The clone carrying this T cell receptor beta chain was detected many times. This sample is part of a study of T cells in Graves' hyperthyroidism and ophthalmopathy. The trim removed 2 bases at V and 5 bases at J, leaving 9 bases unmatched. CDR1 is SNHLY, CDR2 FYNNEI, per germline. This CDR3 is built from 16 residues. The TCR beta CDR3 regions underwent amplification using RNA transcripts as the source. Researchers ran a first-round RT-PCR on the TCR CDR3 using the HTBI primer set. TCRdb called the multiplex PCR reads again in MiXCR, with one record for every CDR3 protein. Among around 570,000 distinct CDR3 sequences listed, 15% to 20% were seen once.

The chain has TRBV2 and TRBJ2-5; 9 bases map to TRBD2. Sequencing was done on a sample of blood. This receptor was obtained from a man aged 40-50 years with Graves' ophthalmopathy. CDR3 protein: CASSESGLAGLETQYF. CDR3 bases: TGTGCCAGCAGTGAAAGTGGTCTAGCGGGATTGGAGACCCAGTACTTC. Looking up the rest from reference TRBV2 and TRBJ2-5 gives the full variable domain: EPEVTQTPSHQVTQMGQEVILRCVPISNHLYFYWYRQILGQKVEFLVSFYNNEISEKSEIFDDQFSVERPDGSNFTLKIRSTKLEDSAMYFCASSESGLAGLETQYFGPGTRLLVL.